Listed below are T cell receptor beta chains from one sample, sequenced in a study of T cell responses to AZD1222 COVID-19 vaccine. Assay: immunoSEQ multiplex PCR; the TCRdb copy retains only in-frame clones and omits some. Altogether 65,000 to 100,000 clones are present, 91% being singletons, with the ten largest covering approximately 8%. The material was peripheral blood, obtained 28 days after the second AZD1222 dose. Every receptor here comes from an adult who received the AZD1222 COVID-19 vaccine. CDR3s include the opening cysteine and the closing phenylalanine or tryptophan. D genes are given only for firm matches.

>TRBV2|-|TRBJ2-7
TGTGCCAGCACCGAGGGGACTTGGTCCTACGAGCAGTACTTC
CASTEGTWSYEQYF
>TRBV6-2/TRBV6-3|TRBD2|TRBJ2-7
TGTGCCAGCAGTTATCCCAATTCGGGACTAGCGTACGAGCAGTACTTC
CASSYPNSGLAYEQYF
>TRBV11-2|-|TRBJ2-1
TGTGCCAGCAGCTTAAGCTCCTACAATGAGCAGTTCTTC
CASSLSSYNEQFF
>TRBV6-2/TRBV6-3|-|TRBJ1-3
TGTGCCAGCAGTTTCGGCAGGGGCTCTGGAAACACCATATATTTT
CASSFGRGSGNTIYF
>TRBV5-1|-|TRBJ2-7
TGCGCCAGCAGCTTGGAGGGGTCCACCGAGCAGTACTTC
CASSLEGSTEQYF
>TRBV25-1|-|TRBJ2-1
TGTGCCAGCAGTGAGGGTAGTGCGGGATCTTACAATGAGCAGTTCTTC
CASSEGSAGSYNEQFF
>TRBV9|-|TRBJ2-1
TGTGCCAGCAGCGTAGGCACAGTACTATACAATGAGCAGTTCTTC
CASSVGTVLYNEQFF
>TRBV11-2|TRBD2|TRBJ2-2
TGTGCCAGCAGCTTGGGATGGCGGGAGGTCGCCGGGGAGCTGTTTTTT
CASSLGWREVAGELFF
>TRBV28|-|TRBJ1-3
TGTGCCAGCAGTGGGGCGGACAGCTCTGGAAACACCATATATTTT
CASSGADSSGNTIYF
>TRBV6-5|TRBD1|TRBJ1-4
TGTGCCAGCAGAGATGAGACAGGGGCCAAACTGTTTTTT
CASRDETGAKLFF
>TRBV6-1|-|TRBJ2-7
TGTGCCAGCAGTGACCCGCACAGATACGAGCAGTACTTC
CASSDPHRYEQYF